This TCR beta chain was sequenced during a study of blood T cell repertoires in COVID-19. Study context: Nucleic acid was either cDNA or gDNA, and it came from T cells, B-cell-depleted T cells, or PBMCs.

Original methodology: Using reference gene primer amplification, nucleated cell counts were estimated. Some clones are missing from TCRdb's copy, which holds only in-frame ones; the method was immunoSEQ multiplex PCR. V, J and clone size are taken as reported in that table, and D and trimming were inferred from the DNA itself. This sample has approximately 200,000 clones; about 85% occur once, and the top ten carry approximately 1.7%. Germline CDR1 reads GTSNPN; CDR2 reads SVGIG (reference sequence). The CDR3 has 12 amino acids. V lost 2 bases to trimming and J lost 1 base, with 5 bases between them.

This sequence joins TRBV30 and TRBJ1-2; D unclear. This TCR came from a man between 65 and 85 years old with acute or convalescent COVID-19. Sample: peripheral blood. The CDR3 DNA reads as TGTGCCTGGAGTCCGGGTAACTATGGCTACACCTTC. Translated, it gives CAWSPGNYGYTF.